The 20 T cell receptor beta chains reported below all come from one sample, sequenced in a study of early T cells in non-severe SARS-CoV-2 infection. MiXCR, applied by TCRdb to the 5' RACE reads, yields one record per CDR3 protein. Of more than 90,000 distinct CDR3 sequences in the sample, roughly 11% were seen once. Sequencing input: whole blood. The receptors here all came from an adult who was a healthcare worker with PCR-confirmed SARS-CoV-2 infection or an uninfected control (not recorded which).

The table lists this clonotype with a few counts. The DNA for the CDR3 is TGTGCCAGCAGCCCATTGGTCGACGGGGAGCTGTTTTTT. Protein: CASSPLVDGELFF. V is TRBV11-2 and J is TRBJ2-2; D gene ambiguous. Germline V gene sequence: CDR1 SGHAT, CDR2 FQNNGV. Trimming removed 5 bases at V and 7 bases at J, with 11 bases between. This CDR3 has 13 amino acids.

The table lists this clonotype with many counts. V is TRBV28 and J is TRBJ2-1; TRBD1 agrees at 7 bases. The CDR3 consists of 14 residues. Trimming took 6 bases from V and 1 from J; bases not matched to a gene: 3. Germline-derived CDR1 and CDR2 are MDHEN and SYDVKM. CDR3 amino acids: CASRSGQSYNEQFF. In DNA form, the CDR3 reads TGTGCCAGCAGATCGGGACAGTCCTACAATGAGCAGTTCTTC.

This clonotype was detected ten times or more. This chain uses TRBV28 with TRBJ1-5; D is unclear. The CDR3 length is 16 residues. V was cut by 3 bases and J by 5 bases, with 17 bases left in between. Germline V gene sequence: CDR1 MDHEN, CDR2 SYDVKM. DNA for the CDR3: TGTGCCAGCAGTTTTTCCCGAAGAGGGAAGGATCAGCCCCAGCATTTT. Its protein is CASSFSRRGKDQPQHF.

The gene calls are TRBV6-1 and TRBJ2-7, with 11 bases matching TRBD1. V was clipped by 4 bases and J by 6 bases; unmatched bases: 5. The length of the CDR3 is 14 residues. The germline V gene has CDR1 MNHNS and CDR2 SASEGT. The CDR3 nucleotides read TGTGCCAGCAGTGCTTGGACAGGGGGCGCCGAGCAGTACTTC. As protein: CASSAWTGGAEQYF.

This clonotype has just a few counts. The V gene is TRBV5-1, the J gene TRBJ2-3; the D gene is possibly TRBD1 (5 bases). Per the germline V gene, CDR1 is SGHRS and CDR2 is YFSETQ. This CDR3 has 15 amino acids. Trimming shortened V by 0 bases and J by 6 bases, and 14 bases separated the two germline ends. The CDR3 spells CASSLVTGDLDTQYF. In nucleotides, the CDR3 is TGCGCCAGCAGCTTGGTTACAGGTGATTTGGATACGCAGTATTTT.

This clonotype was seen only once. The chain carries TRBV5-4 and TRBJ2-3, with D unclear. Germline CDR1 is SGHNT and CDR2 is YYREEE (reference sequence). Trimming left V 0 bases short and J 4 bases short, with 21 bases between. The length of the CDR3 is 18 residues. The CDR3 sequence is CASSLAAYQTNLPDTQYF. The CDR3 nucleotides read TGTGCCAGCAGCTTGGCCGCCTACCAGACGAACCTCCCAGATACGCAGTATTTT.

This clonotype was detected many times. The CDR3 here is CASSLFSASGNEQYF. CDR3 in DNA: TGTGCCAGCAGCTTGTTTAGTGCTAGCGGGAACGAGCAGTACTTC. This chain links TRBV5-4 with TRBJ2-7, with TRBD2 matching 9 bases. Trimming cost V 1 base and J 5 bases; bases outside gene matches: 7. The germline gives CDR1 SGHNT, CDR2 YYREEE (reference sequence). CDR3 length: 15 amino acids.

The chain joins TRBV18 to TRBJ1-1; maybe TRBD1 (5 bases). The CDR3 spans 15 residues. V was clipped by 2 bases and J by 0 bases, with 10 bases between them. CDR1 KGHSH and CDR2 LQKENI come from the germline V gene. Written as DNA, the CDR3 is TGTGCCAGCTCACCAGCTAGGGGCATGAACACTGAAGCTTTCTTT. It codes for CASSPARGMNTEAFF.

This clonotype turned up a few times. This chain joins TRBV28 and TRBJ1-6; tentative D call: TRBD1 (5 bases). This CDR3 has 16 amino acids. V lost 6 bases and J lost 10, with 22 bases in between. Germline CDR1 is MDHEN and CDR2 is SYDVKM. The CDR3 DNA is TGTGCCAGCAGGACAACGGCAGGGCCGTCGTCCTCACCCCTCCACTTT. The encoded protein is CASRTTAGPSSSPLHF.

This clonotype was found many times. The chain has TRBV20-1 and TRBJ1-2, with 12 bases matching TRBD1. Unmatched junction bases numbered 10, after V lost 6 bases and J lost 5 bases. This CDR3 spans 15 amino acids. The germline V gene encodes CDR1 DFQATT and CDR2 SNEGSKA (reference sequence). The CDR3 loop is CSASGTGGFWYGYTF. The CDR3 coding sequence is TGCAGTGCCTCCGGGACAGGGGGCTTCTGGTATGGCTACACCTTC.

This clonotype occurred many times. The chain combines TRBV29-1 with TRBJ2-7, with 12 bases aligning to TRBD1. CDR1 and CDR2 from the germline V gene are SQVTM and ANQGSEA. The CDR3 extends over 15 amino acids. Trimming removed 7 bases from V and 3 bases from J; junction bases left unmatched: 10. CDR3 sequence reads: CSGKAGQGAVYEQYF. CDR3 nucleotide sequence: TGCAGCGGAAAAGCGGGACAGGGGGCCGTCTACGAGCAGTACTTC.

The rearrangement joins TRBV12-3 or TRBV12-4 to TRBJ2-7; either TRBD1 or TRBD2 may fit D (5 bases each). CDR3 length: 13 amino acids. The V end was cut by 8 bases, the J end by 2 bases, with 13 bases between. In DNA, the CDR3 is TGTGCCAGCTCTGGGGCGGGCCCCTACGAGCAGTACTTC. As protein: CASSGAGPYEQYF.

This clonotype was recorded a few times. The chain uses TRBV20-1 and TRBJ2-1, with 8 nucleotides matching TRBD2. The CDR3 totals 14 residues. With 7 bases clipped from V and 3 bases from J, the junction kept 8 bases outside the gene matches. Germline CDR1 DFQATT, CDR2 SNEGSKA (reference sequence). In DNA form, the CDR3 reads TGCAGTGTCCCCGGGGGGGCCGGCTACAATGAGCAGTTCTTC. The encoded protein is CSVPGGAGYNEQFF.

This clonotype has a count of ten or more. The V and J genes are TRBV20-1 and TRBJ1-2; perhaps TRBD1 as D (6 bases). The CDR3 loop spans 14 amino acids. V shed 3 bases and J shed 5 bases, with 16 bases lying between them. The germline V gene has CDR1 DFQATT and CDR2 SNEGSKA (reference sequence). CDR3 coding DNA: TGCAGTGCTAGTCCCCAGGGGATGGGGTATGGCTACACCTTC. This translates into CSASPQGMGYGYTF.

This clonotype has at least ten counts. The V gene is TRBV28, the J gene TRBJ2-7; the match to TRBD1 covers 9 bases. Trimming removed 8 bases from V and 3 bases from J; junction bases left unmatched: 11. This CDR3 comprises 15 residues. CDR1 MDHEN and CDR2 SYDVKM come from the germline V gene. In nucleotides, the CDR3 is TGTGCCAGCCCACCGCCGGGACAGGGTCGCTACGAGCAGTACTTC. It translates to CASPPPGQGRYEQYF.

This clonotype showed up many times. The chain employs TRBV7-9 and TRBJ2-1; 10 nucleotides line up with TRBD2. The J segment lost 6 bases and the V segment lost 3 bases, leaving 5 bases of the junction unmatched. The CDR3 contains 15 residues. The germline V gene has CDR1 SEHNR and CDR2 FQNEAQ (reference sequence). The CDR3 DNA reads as TGTGCCAGCAGCTTGCGGACTAGCGGCGTCAATGAGCAGTTCTTC. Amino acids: CASSLRTSGVNEQFF.

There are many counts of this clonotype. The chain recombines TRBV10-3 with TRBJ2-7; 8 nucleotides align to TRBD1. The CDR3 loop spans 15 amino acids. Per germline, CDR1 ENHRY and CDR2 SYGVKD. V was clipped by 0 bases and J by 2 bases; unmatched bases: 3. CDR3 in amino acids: CAISESTGGPYEQYF. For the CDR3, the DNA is TGTGCCATCAGTGAGTCAACAGGGGGGCCCTACGAGCAGTACTTC.

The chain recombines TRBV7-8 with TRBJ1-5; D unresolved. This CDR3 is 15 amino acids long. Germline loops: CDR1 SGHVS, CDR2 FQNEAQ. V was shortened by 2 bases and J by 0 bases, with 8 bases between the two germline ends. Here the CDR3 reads CASSLTDYSNQPQHF. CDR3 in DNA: TGTGCCAGCAGCTTAACCGACTATAGCAATCAGCCCCAGCATTTT.

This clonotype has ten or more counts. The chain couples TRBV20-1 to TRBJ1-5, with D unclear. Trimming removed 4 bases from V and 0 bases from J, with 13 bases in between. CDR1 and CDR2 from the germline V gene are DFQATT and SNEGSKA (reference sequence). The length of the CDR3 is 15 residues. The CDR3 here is CSATPRAYSNQPQHF. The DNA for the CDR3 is TGCAGTGCTACCCCAAGGGCCTATAGCAATCAGCCCCAGCATTTT.

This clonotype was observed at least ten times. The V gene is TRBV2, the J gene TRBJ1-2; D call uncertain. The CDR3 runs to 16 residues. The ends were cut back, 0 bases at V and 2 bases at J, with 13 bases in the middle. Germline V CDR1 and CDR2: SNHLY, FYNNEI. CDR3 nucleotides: TGTGCCAGCAGTGAAGCGCGATCCCGGCTCAACTATGGCTACACCTTC. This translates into CASSEARSRLNYGYTF.